These 8 T cell receptor beta chains share one sample of origin, sequenced in a study of T-cell reconstitution after alpha-beta-depleted transplantation in children. Molecular barcoding with unique molecular identifiers was used for the TCRbeta library. TCRdb itself ran the PCR reads through MiXCR, one entry per CDR3 protein. The repertoire has over 400,000 distinct CDR3 sequences, around 13% of them found once; the top ten carry 5% to 6%. The material sequenced was PBMCs from the stem cell graft donor, taken from the stem cell graft. The receptor set was obtained from a human donor who donated a stem cell graft to a child with combined immunodeficiency.

The sample holds a few counts of this clonotype. The chain is built from TRBV29-1 and TRBJ1-1; weak D call: TRBD1 (5 bases). Trimming removed 4 bases from V and 1 base from J, with 16 bases in between. Germline V gene lookup returns CDR1 SQVTM and CDR2 ANQGSEA. The CDR3 is 15 residues long. The CDR3 DNA follows: TGCAGCGTTGTGGGGGGTATGGTCTCGAACACTGAAGCTTTCTTT. It is translated as CSVVGGMVSNTEAFF.

V gene TRBV14 combines with J gene TRBJ2-5, with D possibly TRBD1 on 6 matching bases. V was pared by 4 bases and J by 3 bases, with 15 bases between. CDR3 length equals 15 residues. The germline V gene has CDR1 SGHDN and CDR2 FVKESK. CDR3 coding DNA: TGTGCCAGCAGCCCGGGGACATTCCTAAAAGAGACCCAGTACTTC. Its protein is CASSPGTFLKETQYF.

The chain has TRBV7-9 and TRBJ2-2, with 9 nucleotides matching TRBD1. Germline CDR1 and CDR2: SEHNR and FQNEAQ (reference sequence). The length of the CDR3 is 17 residues. Trimming at V came to 2 bases and at J to 4 bases, leaving 8 bases not matched to a gene. CDR3 in DNA: TGTGCCAGCAGCTTAACGTCCGGGACAGGGAGCACCGGGGAGCTGTTTTTT. Its protein product is CASSLTSGTGSTGELFF. The whole variable domain, remainder taken from reference TRBV7-9 and TRBJ2-2, is DTGVSQNPRHKITKRGQNVTFRCDPISEHNRLYWYRQTLGQGPEFLTYFQNEAQLEKSRLLSDRFSAERPKGSFSTLEIQRTEQGDSAMYLCASSLTSGTGSTGELFFGEGSRLTVL.

The chain combines TRBV12-3 or TRBV12-4 with TRBJ1-1; tentative D call: TRBD1 (6 bases). The CDR3 has 14 residues. The V end was cut by 5 bases, the J end by 1 base, with 11 bases between. The CDR3 is CASSPGTWNTEAFF. The CDR3, as DNA: TGTGCCAGCAGTCCAGGGACATGGAACACTGAAGCTTTCTTT.

This clonotype was picked up a small number of times. This chain joins TRBV20-1 and TRBJ2-7; D perhaps matches TRBD2 (7 bases). In germline, CDR1 is DFQATT, CDR2 SNEGSKA (reference sequence). Trimming removed 0 bases at V and 1 base at J, with 13 bases between. This CDR3 is built from 15 residues. CDR3 coding DNA: TGCAGTGCTAGAGATCTGGCGGGGGCTTCCTACGAGCAGTACTTC. Its translation: CSARDLAGASYEQYF.

This clonotype was found many times. The chain carries TRBV7-2 and TRBJ2-7; D remains unclear. The germline V gene encodes CDR1 SGHTA and CDR2 FQGNSA. The CDR3 loop spans 14 amino acids. With 5 bases removed from V and 9 bases from J, the gap between germline ends came to 20 bases. The CDR3 sequence is CASSLSPPFSAQYF. Written as DNA, the CDR3 is TGTGCCAGCAGCCTTTCCCCCCCTTTTTCAGCGCAGTACTTC.

This clonotype turned up a few times. The chain recombines TRBV9 with TRBJ1-2, with 8 nucleotides matching TRBD1. The length of the CDR3 is 15 residues. CDR1 and CDR2 from the germline V gene are SGDLS and YYNGEE. V shed 0 bases, J shed 3 bases, and the junction held 4 bases outside the gene matches. The CDR3 bases are TGTGCCAGCAGCGTAGGACAGGGGCCTGACTATGGCTACACCTTC. This codes for CASSVGQGPDYGYTF.

V is TRBV4-3 and J is TRBJ2-2, with D unclear. The CDR3 spans 15 residues. CDR1 and CDR2 (germline): LGHNA, YSLEER. V was clipped by 0 bases and J by 5 bases, with 10 bases between them. The CDR3 DNA reads as TGCGCCAGCAGCCAAGATCAATGGGGTACCGGGGAGCTGTTTTTT. It encodes CASSQDQWGTGELFF.